At least ten counts were recorded for the clone carrying this T cell receptor beta chain. The germline gives CDR1 DFQATT, CDR2 SNEGSKA (reference sequence). Trimming cost V 5 bases and J 1 base, with 11 bases left between them. The CDR3 is 13 residues long. TCRdb ran MiXCR on the 5' RACE reads and lists one entry per CDR3 protein. The top ten hold 0.6% to 0.75% of the sample, which has 250,000 or so distinct CDR3 sequences, 20% to 30% seen once. The data originate from a study of CD8 T cells in ankylosing spondylitis. What was sequenced was blood, either unsorted or a sorted T cell fraction (not recorded which). The chain uses TRBV20-1 and TRBJ1-1, with D possibly matching TRBD1 (5 bases). This sequence was found in a male donor with ankylosing spondylitis or in good health (not recorded which). In nucleotides, the CDR3 is TGCAGTGCTGCCGGGGGAAAGAACACTGAAGCTTTCTTT. The encoded protein is CSAAGGKNTEAFF.